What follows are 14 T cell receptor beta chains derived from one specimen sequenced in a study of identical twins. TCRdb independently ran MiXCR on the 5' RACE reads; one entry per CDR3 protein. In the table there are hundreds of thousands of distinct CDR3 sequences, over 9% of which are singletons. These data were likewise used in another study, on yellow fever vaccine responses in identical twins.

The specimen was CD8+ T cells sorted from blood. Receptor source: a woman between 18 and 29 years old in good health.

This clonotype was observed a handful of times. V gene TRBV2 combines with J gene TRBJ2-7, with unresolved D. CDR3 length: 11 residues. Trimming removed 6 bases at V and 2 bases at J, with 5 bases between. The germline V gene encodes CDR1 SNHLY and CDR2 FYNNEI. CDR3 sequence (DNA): TGTGCCAGCAGCACAACCTACGAGCAGTACGTC. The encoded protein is CASSTTYEQYV.

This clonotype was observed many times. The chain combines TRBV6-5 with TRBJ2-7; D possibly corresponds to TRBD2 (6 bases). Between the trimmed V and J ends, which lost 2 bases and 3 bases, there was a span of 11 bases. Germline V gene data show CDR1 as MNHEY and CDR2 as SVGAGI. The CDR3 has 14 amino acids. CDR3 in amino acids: CASSYSGGSYEQYF. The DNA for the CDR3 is TGTGCCAGCAGTTACAGTGGGGGGAGCTACGAGCAGTACTTC.

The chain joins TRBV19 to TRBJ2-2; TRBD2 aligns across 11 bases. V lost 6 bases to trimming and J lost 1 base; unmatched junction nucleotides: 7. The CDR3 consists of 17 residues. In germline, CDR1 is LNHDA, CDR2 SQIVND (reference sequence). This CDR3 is CASRTGTSGWNTGELFF. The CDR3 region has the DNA TGTGCCAGTAGAACCGGGACTAGCGGATGGAACACCGGGGAGCTGTTTTTT.

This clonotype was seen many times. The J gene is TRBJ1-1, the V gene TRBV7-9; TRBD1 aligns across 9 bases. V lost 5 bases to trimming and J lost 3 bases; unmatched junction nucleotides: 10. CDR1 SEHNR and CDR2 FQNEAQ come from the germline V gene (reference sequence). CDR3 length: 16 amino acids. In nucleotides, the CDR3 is TGTGCCAGCAGCAGCCGGGACAGGGCTTGGGACACTGAAGCTTTCTTT. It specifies CASSSRDRAWDTEAFF.

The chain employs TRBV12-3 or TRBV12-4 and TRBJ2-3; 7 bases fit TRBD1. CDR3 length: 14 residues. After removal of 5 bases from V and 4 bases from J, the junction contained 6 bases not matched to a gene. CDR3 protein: CASSIDRVADTQYF. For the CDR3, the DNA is TGTGCCAGCAGTATCGACAGGGTGGCAGATACGCAGTATTTT.

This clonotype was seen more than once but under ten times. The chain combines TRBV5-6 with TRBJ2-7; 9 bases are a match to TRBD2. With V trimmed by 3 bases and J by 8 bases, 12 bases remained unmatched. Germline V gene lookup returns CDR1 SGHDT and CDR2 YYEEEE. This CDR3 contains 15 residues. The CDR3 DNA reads TGTGCCAGCAGCTATCCCTGGACTAGCGACCCTCAGCAGTACTTC. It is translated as CASSYPWTSDPQQYF.

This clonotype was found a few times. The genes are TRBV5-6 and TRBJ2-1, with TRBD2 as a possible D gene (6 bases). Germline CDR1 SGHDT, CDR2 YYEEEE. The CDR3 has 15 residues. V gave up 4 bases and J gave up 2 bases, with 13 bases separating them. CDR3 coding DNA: TGTGCCAGCAGCGGAGGGGACTTTCCCTACAATGAGCAGTTCTTC. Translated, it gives CASSGGDFPYNEQFF.

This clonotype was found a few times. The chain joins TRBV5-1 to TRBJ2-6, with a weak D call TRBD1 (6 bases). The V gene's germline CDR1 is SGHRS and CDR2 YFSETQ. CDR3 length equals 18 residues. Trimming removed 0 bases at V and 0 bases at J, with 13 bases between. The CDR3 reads CASSLVGQGTSGANVLTF. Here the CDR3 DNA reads TGCGCCAGCAGCTTGGTGGGTCAGGGGACCTCTGGGGCCAACGTCCTGACTTTC.

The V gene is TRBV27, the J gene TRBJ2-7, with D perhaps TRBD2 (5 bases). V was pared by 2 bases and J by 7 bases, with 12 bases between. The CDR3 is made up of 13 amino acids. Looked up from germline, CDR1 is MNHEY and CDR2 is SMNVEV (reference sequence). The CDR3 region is CASSLAEEREQYF. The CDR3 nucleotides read TGTGCCAGCAGTTTAGCGGAGGAGCGGGAGCAGTACTTC.

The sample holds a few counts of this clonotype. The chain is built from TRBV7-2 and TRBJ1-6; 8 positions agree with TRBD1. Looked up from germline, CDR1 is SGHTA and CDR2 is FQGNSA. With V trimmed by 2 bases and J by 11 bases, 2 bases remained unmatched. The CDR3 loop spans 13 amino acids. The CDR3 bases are TGTGCCAGCAGCTTAACGGGACAGGCACCCCTCCACTTT. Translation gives CASSLTGQAPLHF.

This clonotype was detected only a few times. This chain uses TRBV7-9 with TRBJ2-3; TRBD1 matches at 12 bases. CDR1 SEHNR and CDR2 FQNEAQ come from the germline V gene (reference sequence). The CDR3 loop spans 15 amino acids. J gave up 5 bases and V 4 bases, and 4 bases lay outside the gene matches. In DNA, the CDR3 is TGTGCCAGCAGCTCGGGACAGGGGGCAGAAGATACGCAGTATTTT. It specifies CASSSGQGAEDTQYF.

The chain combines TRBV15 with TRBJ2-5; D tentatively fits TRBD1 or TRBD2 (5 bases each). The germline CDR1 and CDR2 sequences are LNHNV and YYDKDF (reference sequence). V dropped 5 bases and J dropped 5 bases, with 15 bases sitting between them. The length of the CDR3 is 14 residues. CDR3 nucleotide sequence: TGTGCCACCAGCGGGACCAACCCTCCGGAGACCCAGTACTTC. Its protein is CATSGTNPPETQYF.

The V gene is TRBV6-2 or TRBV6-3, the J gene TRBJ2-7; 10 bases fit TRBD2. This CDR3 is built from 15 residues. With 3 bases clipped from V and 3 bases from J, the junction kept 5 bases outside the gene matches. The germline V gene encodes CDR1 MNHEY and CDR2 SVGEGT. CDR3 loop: CASSYPGLAYYEQYF. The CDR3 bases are TGTGCCAGCAGTTATCCGGGACTAGCGTACTACGAGCAGTACTTC.

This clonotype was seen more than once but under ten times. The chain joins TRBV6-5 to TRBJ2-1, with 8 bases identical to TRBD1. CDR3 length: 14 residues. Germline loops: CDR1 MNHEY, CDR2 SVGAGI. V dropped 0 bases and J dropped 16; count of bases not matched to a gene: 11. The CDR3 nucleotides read TGTGCCAGCAGTTACTCCTCCGGTCTGGACAGGGAATTCTTC. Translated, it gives CASSYSSGLDREFF.